This T cell receptor (beta chain) comes out of a study of cytomegalovirus exposure and HLA in healthy donors. Study information: Earlier results showed 90 million to 130 million unique TCR beta sequences derived from some 190 million T cells.

The germline CDR1 and CDR2 sequences are SGHNT and YENEEA. Trimming removed 8 bases from V and 6 bases from J; junction bases left unmatched: 10. The CDR3 is 14 amino acids. This PCR relied on a set of 60 Vbeta primers and 13 Jbeta primers. The method was immunoSEQ multiplex PCR; TCRdb's version includes in-frame clones alone and lacks a portion of them. The sample includes over 55,000 clones, approximately 83% of them seen just once. V usage is TRBV11-3 and J usage is TRBJ1-1; 9 bases agree with TRBD1. The clonotype comes from a man aged 35 to 55 in good health and CMV-seronegative. The sequencing input was PBMCs. For the CDR3, the DNA is TGTGCCAGCGGCCCCCACAGACAGGGGGCTGAAGCTTTCTTT. It yields the protein CASGPHRQGAEAFF. The variable domain in full, with the rest retrieved from reference TRBV11-3 and TRBJ1-1, is EAGVVQSPRYKIIEKKQPVAFWCNPISGHNTLYWYLQNLGQGPELLIRYENEEAVDDSQLPKDRFSAERLKGVDSTLKIQPAELGDSAVYLCASGPHRQGAEAFFGQGTRLTVV.